The 20 T cell receptor beta chains below come from one sample, sequenced in a study of T cells expressing NK-cell markers (dated by TCRdb to about 2020). Receptors were amplified or captured by 5' RACE. The sequencer was an Illumina HiSeq 2000. After the reads were reprocessed by TCRdb, one entry was made per CDR3 protein sequence, with no DNA. The sample's records list approximately 550,000 distinct CDR3 sequences. The ten largest account for roughly 3.4% of the sample. Sequencing was performed on blood T cells: a sorted CD56 or NKG2C T cell subset, CD4+ or CD8+ T cells, or bulk PBMC T cells (not recorded which). These receptors were collected from a man aged 18-30 years in good health. Donor details come from another sample of the same person, matched by shared clones.

The V call is TRBV24-1, the J call TRBJ2-1. This CDR3 has 13 residues. CDR1 is KGHDR and CDR2 is SFDVKD in the germline V gene. The CDR3 is CATRGTPYNEQFF.

V gene TRBV20-1 combines with J gene TRBJ1-6; TCRdb returns TRBD1, unconfirmable since there is no DNA. Per the germline V gene, CDR1 is DFQATT and CDR2 is SNEGSKA (reference sequence). The CDR3 is made up of 14 amino acids. CDR3 sequence: CSARRMTGDSPLHF.

The chain has TRBV29-1 and TRBJ2-2; TCRdb gives TRBD1 as the D gene, but with no DNA this cannot be confirmed. Per the germline V gene, CDR1 is SQVTM and CDR2 is ANQGSEA. This CDR3 has 14 residues. This CDR3 is CSVAGTGGTGELFF.

This chain connects TRBV4-3 to TRBJ2-1; the TRBD1 assignment by TCRdb is unverifiable without DNA. This CDR3 comprises 14 residues. From germline, CDR1 is LGHNA and CDR2 YSLEER. The CDR3 loop reads CASSHGRWGEKQFF.

V usage is TRBV15 and J usage is TRBJ2-1; no DNA is available, so the TRBD1 call from TCRdb remains unchecked. There are 13 residues in the CDR3. CDR1 LNHNV and CDR2 YYDKDF come from the germline V gene (reference sequence). The CDR3 region is CATSRTPSHEQFF.

The chain joins TRBV20-1 to TRBJ2-5; TCRdb proposes TRBD2, but this gene call is untestable without DNA. The CDR3 is 16 residues long. Germline V gives CDR1 DFQATT, CDR2 SNEGSKA (reference sequence). The CDR3 reads CSARGPSGMVGETQYF.

The rearrangement joins TRBV6-1 to TRBJ2-4; TCRdb outputs TRBD2, but without DNA this stays unchecked. Germline CDR1 is MNHNS and CDR2 is SASEGT. CDR3 length: 17 amino acids. CDR3 sequence: CASTSSLGARAKNIQYF.

This sequence joins TRBV7-2 and TRBJ1-2. This CDR3 has 16 residues. Looked up from germline, CDR1 is SGHTA and CDR2 is FQGNSA. The CDR3 reads CASSFYGAGLNYGYTF.

The gene calls are TRBV21-1 and TRBJ2-7; as DNA is missing, the TRBD2 call by TCRdb cannot be tested. TRBV21-1 is annotated as a pseudogene. This CDR3 spans 21 amino acids. This CDR3 is CASSKERTRKSTGTSAYEQYF.

This chain uses TRBV4-2 with TRBJ1-1. The CDR3 contains 16 residues. Per germline, CDR1 LGHNA and CDR2 YNFKEQ. CDR3 amino acids: CASSQDRSQANTEAFF.

The chain employs TRBV6-2 or TRBV6-3 and TRBJ2-1; no DNA is available, so the TRBD2 call from TCRdb remains unchecked. This CDR3 is 16 amino acids long. CDR1 is MNHEY and CDR2 is SVGEGT in the germline V gene. CDR3 sequence: CASSYRGLAVYNEQFF.

The chain employs TRBV23-1 and TRBJ2-7; TCRdb names TRBD1, which stays unverified in the absence of DNA. TRBV23-1 is noted as an ORF with a role that remains uncertain. The CDR3 spans 15 residues. CDR3 region: CASSSKDSLSYEQYF.

The CDR3 loop is CASNNRGHNSPLHF. This chain connects TRBV27 to TRBJ1-6; TCRdb gives TRBD1 as the D gene, but with no DNA this cannot be confirmed. Germline V CDR1 and CDR2: MNHEY, SMNVEV (reference sequence). The CDR3 has 14 residues.

This chain connects TRBV7-6 to TRBJ2-3; TCRdb's D gene call, TRBD1, goes unchecked for lack of DNA. Germline CDR1 and CDR2: SGHVS and FNYEAQ. The length of the CDR3 is 16 residues. The CDR3: CASSLRVAPMDVTQYF.

The rearrangement joins TRBV5-1 to TRBJ2-5. In germline, CDR1 is SGHRS, CDR2 YFSETQ. The CDR3 sequence is 16 residues long. The CDR3 loop reads CASSSDRPAPQETQYF.

The V gene is TRBV11-2, the J gene TRBJ2-1; with no DNA, the TCRdb D assignment of TRBD1 cannot be verified. Germline V lookup: CDR1 SGHAT, CDR2 FQNNGV. This CDR3 has 15 amino acids. CDR3 protein: CASSKTGTGGVEQFF.

The CDR3 sequence: CASSLEGWSITRSGNTIYF. The chain recombines TRBV7-9 with TRBJ1-3. The germline CDR1 and CDR2 sequences are SEHNR and FQNEAQ (reference sequence). CDR3 length: 19 amino acids.

The gene calls are TRBV12-3 or TRBV12-4 and TRBJ2-3; TCRdb returns TRBD1, unconfirmable since there is no DNA. The CDR3 covers 16 residues. The CDR3 protein is CASSSTGTGSTDTQYF.

The chain recombines TRBV28 with TRBJ2-7; lacking DNA, the TRBD1 call made by TCRdb goes unchecked. In germline, CDR1 is MDHEN, CDR2 SYDVKM. CDR3 size: 16 residues. CDR3 residues: CASSFGGQTEGYEQYF.

The V and J genes are TRBV12-3 or TRBV12-4 and TRBJ1-1; the TCRdb call, TRBD1, lacks DNA for checking. The CDR3 totals 14 residues. The CDR3 loop is CASSLPWGVTEAFF.